Listed below are T cell receptor beta chains from one sample, sequenced in a study of blood T cell repertoires in COVID-19. Some clones are missing from TCRdb's copy, which holds only in-frame ones; the method was immunoSEQ multiplex PCR. The sample lists 60,000 or so clones, 84% occurring once. Sequenced sample: peripheral blood. The receptors were gathered from a woman aged 80 or over with acute or convalescent COVID-19. Both conserved end residues are part of each CDR3. A D gene is named only where the DNA matches it firmly. Clone size is not always given. Where it is, it says once, few, many or a class for expanded clones.

V gene	clone size	J gene	D gene	CDR3 protein	CDR3 DNA
TRBV19	once	TRBJ1-5	.	CASSSRQPYSNQPQHF	TGTGCCAGTAGTTCCCGACAGCCATATAGCAATCAGCCCCAGCATTTT
TRBV9	.	TRBJ2-5	TRBD2	CASSPQGLAGGRVVETQYF	TGTGCCAGCAGTCCCCAAGGGCTAGCGGGGGGGAGGGTCGTCGAGACCCAGTACTTC
TRBV4-2	.	TRBJ2-7	TRBD1	CASSRPGGQATYEQYF	TGTGCCAGCAGCCGCCCTGGGGGACAGGCCACCTACGAGCAGTACTTC
TRBV5-5	.	TRBJ1-6	.	CASGPRIDSPLHF	TGTGCCAGCGGCCCGAGGATCGATTCACCCCTCCACTTT
TRBV24-1	.	TRBJ2-5	TRBD2	CATSDLARGGTRETQYF	TGTGCCACCAGTGATTTAGCCCGGGGGGGCACTCGGGAGACCCAGTACTTC
TRBV14	.	TRBJ1-5	TRBD1	CASSQGGQSGNQPQHF	TGTGCCAGCAGCCAAGGGGGACAGTCCGGCAATCAGCCCCAGCATTTT
TRBV6-6	.	TRBJ1-2	TRBD1	CAVSGTVGYTF	TGTGCCGTATCAGGGACAGTTGGCTACACCTTC
TRBV5-1	.	TRBJ1-4	.	CASTGVDPRTEKLFF	TGCGCCAGCACAGGGGTTGACCCCCGGACCGAAAAACTGTTTTTT
TRBV18	.	TRBJ2-3	.	CASSPKDTQYF	TGTGCCAGCTCACCCAAAGATACGCAGTATTTT
TRBV3-1/TRBV3-2	.	TRBJ2-1	.	CASSPSRATEQFF	TGTGCCAGCAGCCCCAGTAGAGCGACTGAGCAGTTCTTC
TRBV6-1	.	TRBJ2-5	.	CASSEDLKTQYF	TGTGCCAGCAGTGAAGATCTTAAGACCCAGTACTTC
TRBV19	once	TRBJ2-7	TRBD1	CARLQGPSYEQYF	TGTGCCAGGTTACAGGGGCCTTCCTACGAGCAGTACTTC
TRBV12-5	.	TRBJ2-7	TRBD1	CASGAGQALYEQYF	TGTGCTAGTGGGGCGGGACAGGCCCTCTACGAGCAGTACTTC
TRBV5-5	.	TRBJ2-1	TRBD1	CASSSTGEPYNEQFF	TGTGCCAGCAGCAGTACAGGGGAGCCCTACAATGAGCAGTTCTTC
TRBV18	.	TRBJ1-1	.	CASSSSGYTEAFF	TGTGCCAGCTCATCGTCAGGGTACACTGAAGCTTTCTTT
TRBV27	.	TRBJ1-2	.	CASGTSYNYGYTF	TGTGCCAGCGGTACATCTTATAACTATGGCTACACCTTC
TRBV14	.	TRBJ1-2	TRBD1	CASSQSWTGSDGYTF	TGTGCCAGCAGCCAATCGTGGACAGGGTCCGATGGCTACACCTTC
TRBV5-8	.	TRBJ1-2	.	CASSLVSGYGYTF	TGTGCCAGCAGCTTGGTATCCGGCTATGGCTACACCTTC
TRBV30	.	TRBJ1-6	.	CAWTDSPKRPLHF	TGTGCCTGGACAGACAGCCCGAAAAGACCCCTCCACTTT
TRBV4-2	.	TRBJ2-7	TRBD2	CASSQDVLISGGAYEQYF	TGTGCCAGCAGCCAAGATGTCCTGATTAGCGGGGGGGCCTACGAGCAGTACTTC
TRBV5-1	.	TRBJ2-3	.	CASSLPGDRTDTQYF	TGCGCCAGCAGCTTACCGGGGGATAGGACAGATACGCAGTATTTT
TRBV3-1/TRBV3-2	.	TRBJ1-1	.	CASSPHTGIANTEAFF	TGTGCCAGCAGCCCGCACACAGGGATCGCGAACACTGAAGCTTTCTTT